This entry lists 19 T cell receptor beta chains sequenced from one sample in a study of blood T cell repertoires in COVID-19. Sequencing was performed with immunoSEQ multiplex PCR; in TCRdb, only in-frame clones are kept and a portion is missing. The repertoire has about 240,000 clones, 75% to 85% of them found once; the top ten carry around 12%. The sample taken for sequencing was peripheral blood. Receptors were obtained from a woman in her fifties or sixties with active or convalescent COVID-19.

This clone appeared once. The V and J genes are TRBV7-2 and TRBJ2-5; 16 bases align to TRBD2. Losses at the gene ends were 7 bases for V and 5 bases for J; bases not matched to a gene: 10. Germline values: CDR1 SGHTA, CDR2 FQGNSA. The length of the CDR3 is 17 residues. The CDR3 DNA reads TGTGCCAGCACTGGTGGGACTAGCGGGGGGGCGTGGGAGACCCAGTACTTC. Its translation is CASTGGTSGGAWETQYF. The full variable domain, rest sourced from reference TRBV7-2 and TRBJ2-5, is GAGVSQSPSNKVTEKGKDVELRCDPISGHTALYWYRQSLGQGLEFLIYFQGNSAPDKSGLPSDRFSAERTGGSVSTLTIQRTQQEDSAVYLCASTGGTSGGAWETQYFGPGTRLLVL.

The V and J genes are TRBV10-3 and TRBJ1-2; 9 bases are a match to TRBD1. Trimming cost V 7 bases and J 5 bases; bases outside gene matches: 2. The CDR3 length is 12 residues. CDR1 is ENHRY and CDR2 is SYGVKD in the germline V gene. DNA for the CDR3: TGTGCCATCACAGGACAGGGGTATGGCTACACCTTC. Its protein product is CAITGQGYGYTF.

The chain carries TRBV18 and TRBJ1-6; D gene ambiguous. This CDR3 has 14 residues. Looked up from germline, CDR1 is KGHSH and CDR2 is LQKENI. Trimming pared 1 base from V and 10 bases from J, leaving 11 bases between. CDR3 DNA sequence: TGTGCCAGCTCACCACTTGAGGAACGCTCACCCCTCCACTTT. Protein product: CASSPLEERSPLHF.

The chain links TRBV27 to TRBJ2-3; D remains unclear. The V end lost 8 bases, the J end lost 3 bases, and 12 bases lay between the germline ends. Germline V gene data show CDR1 as MNHEY and CDR2 as SMNVEV (reference sequence). This CDR3 is built from 13 residues. CDR3 DNA: TGTGCCAGCCTACTTTCCGGTACAGATACGCAGTATTTT. Translation gives CASLLSGTDTQYF.

The genes are TRBV4-1 and TRBJ2-7, with 11 bases lining up with TRBD2. The V and J ends lost 0 bases and 2 bases, in that order; junction bases with no gene match: 12. The CDR3 covers 19 residues. Germline V CDR1 and CDR2: MGHRA, YSYEKL. The CDR3 DNA follows: TGCGCCAGCAGCCAAGATCTAATCCTAGCGGGGGGTACCCCCTACGAGCAGTACTTC. Amino acids: CASSQDLILAGGTPYEQYF.

J is TRBJ2-7 and V is TRBV2; 9 bases agree with TRBD1. The ends lost 3 bases at V and 4 bases at J; junction bases unmatched: 4. CDR1 is SNHLY and CDR2 is FYNNEI in the germline V gene. This CDR3 spans 14 amino acids. CDR3 residues: CASSEGTGWYEQYF. The CDR3 DNA follows: TGTGCCAGCAGTGAGGGGACAGGGTGGTACGAGCAGTACTTC.

This clone was seen a handful of times. This rearrangement joins TRBV29-1 to TRBJ1-5, with D unclear. Germline CDR1 SQVTM, CDR2 ANQGSEA. V was cut by 6 bases and J by 0 bases, with 6 bases left in between. The CDR3 spans 12 residues. The CDR3 DNA reads TGCAGCGTGAGAAATAGCAATCAGCCCCAGCATTTT. This gives the protein CSVRNSNQPQHF.

This clone was seen more than once but under ten times. Other DNA sequences in the sample encode the same CDR3. The rearrangement joins TRBV7-3 to TRBJ2-3, with 7 positions matching TRBD2. This CDR3 comprises 14 residues. Germline V gene lookup returns CDR1 SGHTA and CDR2 FQGTGA. V was clipped by 0 bases and J by 3 bases; unmatched bases: 0. The CDR3 spells CASSLTGGTDTQYF. DNA for the CDR3: TGTGCCAGCAGCTTAACCGGGGGGACAGATACGCAGTATTTT.

The rearrangement joins TRBV30 to TRBJ2-7; TRBD1 might be the D (6 bases). Germline CDR1 and CDR2: GTSNPN and SVGIG (reference sequence). Deletions cut 3 bases from V and 2 bases from J, with 14 bases between. This CDR3 contains 14 residues. The CDR3 here is CAWSLGGDTYEQYF. In DNA, the CDR3 is TGTGCCTGGAGCCTAGGGGGAGACACCTACGAGCAGTACTTC.

The chain couples TRBV6-5 to TRBJ2-7, with no clear D. The V end was cut by 7 bases, the J end by 7 bases, with 20 bases between. The germline V gene encodes CDR1 MNHEY and CDR2 SVGAGI. CDR3 length: 14 residues. The CDR3 sequence: CASTSSAGPGEQYF. CDR3 nucleotide sequence: TGTGCCAGCACCTCCTCGGCCGGCCCAGGAGAGCAGTACTTC.

The V call is TRBV29-1, the J call TRBJ1-2; 9 bases are a match to TRBD1. The germline V gene encodes CDR1 SQVTM and CDR2 ANQGSEA. Losses at the gene ends were 1 base for V and 7 bases for J; bases not matched to a gene: 10. The CDR3 length is 15 residues. CDR3 loop: CSVEARGQGGGGYTF. The CDR3 DNA sequence: TGCAGCGTTGAAGCCAGGGGACAGGGAGGAGGTGGCTACACCTTC.

The chain is built from TRBV19 and TRBJ2-1, with 10 bases that match TRBD1. Germline CDR1 LNHDA, CDR2 SQIVND (reference sequence). This CDR3 comprises 15 residues. Trimming took 5 bases from V and 10 from J; bases not matched to a gene: 11. The CDR3 DNA follows: TGTGCCAGTAGTGAGCCGGGACAGGGGCTTTGGGAGCAGTTCTTC. This codes for CASSEPGQGLWEQFF.

Here the CDR3 DNA reads TGTGCCAGCAGCGTGGGGACTAGCGGACCCCAAGAGACCCAGTACTTC. Translated, it gives CASSVGTSGPQETQYF. This chain joins TRBV9 and TRBJ2-5; 11 bases match TRBD2. The V segment lost 2 bases and the J segment 1 base; nucleotides outside the gene matches: 4. The germline V gene has CDR1 SGDLS and CDR2 YYNGEE. This CDR3 region has 16 residues.

The V gene is TRBV4-1, the J gene TRBJ1-1; D not certain. The CDR3 sequence is 14 residues long. The germline CDR1 and CDR2 sequences are MGHRA and YSYEKL. The V and J ends lost 7 bases and 6 bases respectively, with 18 bases between them. This chain's CDR3 is CASNAGRDGAEAFF. For the CDR3, the DNA is TGCGCCAGCAATGCGGGGAGGGATGGCGCTGAAGCTTTCTTT.

This sequence joins TRBV5-1 and TRBJ2-7, with 7 positions matching TRBD1. Germline trimming cut 0 bases from V and 6 bases from J; bases unmatched to any gene: 6. The CDR3 loop spans 14 amino acids. Germline V lookup: CDR1 SGHRS, CDR2 YFSETQ. CDR3 protein: CASSLGQGPLEQYF. The DNA of the CDR3 is TGCGCCAGCAGCTTGGGACAGGGCCCCCTCGAGCAGTACTTC.

The chain has TRBV7-9 and TRBJ2-2, with D hard to call. The CDR3 length is 14 residues. Looked up from germline, CDR1 is SEHNR and CDR2 is FQNEAQ (reference sequence). V dropped 2 bases and J dropped 1 base, with 5 bases sitting between them. CDR3 residues: CASSLWQNTGELFF. Here the CDR3 DNA reads TGTGCCAGCAGCTTATGGCAGAACACCGGGGAGCTGTTTTTT.

A remark on this clone: The sample carries other DNA sequences with the same CDR3. CDR3 loop: CASSSLAGGSETQYF. DNA of the CDR3: TGCGCCAGCAGCTCCCTAGCGGGGGGGTCAGAGACCCAGTACTTC. The rearrangement uses TRBV5-1 and TRBJ2-5; 12 bases align to TRBD2. Germline values: CDR1 SGHRS, CDR2 YFSETQ. The ends lost 3 bases at V and 4 bases at J; junction bases unmatched: 4. The CDR3 extends over 15 amino acids.

V and J are TRBV29-1 and TRBJ2-7; weak D call: TRBD1 (6 bases). The V gene lost 3 bases and the J gene lost 4 bases, with 13 bases spanning the gap. Germline loops: CDR1 SQVTM, CDR2 ANQGSEA. The CDR3 loop spans 13 amino acids. In nucleotides, the CDR3 is TGCAGCGTTGAGGGGGCCCAGGGATACGAGCAGTACTTC. Its protein product is CSVEGAQGYEQYF.

This chain joins TRBV5-1 and TRBJ1-1; 10 positions match TRBD1. The V gene's germline CDR1 is SGHRS and CDR2 YFSETQ. The CDR3 is 17 amino acids. Trimming at V came to 4 bases and at J to 4 bases, leaving 13 bases not matched to a gene. Here the CDR3 DNA reads TGCGCCAGCAGCCCGCCCGGGGACAGGGGATGGGGCACTGAAGCTTTCTTT. This encodes CASSPPGDRGWGTEAFF.